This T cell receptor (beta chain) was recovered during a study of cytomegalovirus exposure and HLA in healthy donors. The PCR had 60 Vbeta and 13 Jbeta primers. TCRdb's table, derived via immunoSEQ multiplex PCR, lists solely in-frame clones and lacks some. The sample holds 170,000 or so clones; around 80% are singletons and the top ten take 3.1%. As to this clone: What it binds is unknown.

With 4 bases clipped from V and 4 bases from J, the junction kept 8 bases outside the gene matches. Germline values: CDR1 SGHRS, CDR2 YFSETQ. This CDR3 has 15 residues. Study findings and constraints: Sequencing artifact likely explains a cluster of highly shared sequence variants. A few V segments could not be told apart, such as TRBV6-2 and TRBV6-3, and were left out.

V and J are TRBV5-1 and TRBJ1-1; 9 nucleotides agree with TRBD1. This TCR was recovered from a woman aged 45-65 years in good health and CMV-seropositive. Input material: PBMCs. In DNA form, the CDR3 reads TGCGCCAGCAGCCATGGGACAGGGCTGATCACTGAAGCTTTCTTT. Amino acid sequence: CASSHGTGLITEAFF. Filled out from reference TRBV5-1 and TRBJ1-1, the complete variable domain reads KAGVTQTPRYLIKTRGQQVTLSCSPISGHRSVSWYQQTPGQGLQFLFEYFSETQRNKGNFPGRFSGRQFSNSRSEMNVSTLELGDSALYLCASSHGTGLITEAFFGQGTRLTVV.